A single sample gave rise to the 11 T cell receptor beta chains below, sequenced in a study of identical twins. TCRdb re-called the 5' RACE reads through MiXCR, storing one row per CDR3 protein. The sample shows about 530,000 distinct CDR3 sequences, roughly 15% of them seen only once. These sequences were also reported in another study, on yellow fever vaccine responses in identical twins.

Sequencing input: CD4+ T cells sorted from blood. The origin of the receptors is a woman aged 18-29 years in good health.

This clonotype occurred a few times. J is TRBJ2-3 and V is TRBV12-3 or TRBV12-4; 13 bases line up with TRBD2. The J segment lost 1 base and the V segment lost 5 bases, leaving 9 bases of the junction unmatched. This CDR3 comprises 18 residues. As DNA, the CDR3 is TGTGCCAGCAGTCCTATGAAAGGACTAGCGGGGGGCACAGATACGCAGTATTTT. This translates into CASSPMKGLAGGTDTQYF.

Many counts were recorded for this clonotype. The chain joins TRBV7-9 to TRBJ2-7; 11 bases are a match to TRBD2. The germline CDR1 and CDR2 sequences are SEHNR and FQNEAQ (reference sequence). V gave up 0 bases and J gave up 5 bases; unmatched junction bases: 0. The CDR3 is made up of 14 amino acids. The CDR3 nucleotides are TGTGCCAGCAGCTTAGCACTAGCGGGAGACGAGCAGTACTTC. Its protein product is CASSLALAGDEQYF.

This clonotype was detected ten times or more. The rearrangement joins TRBV20-1 to TRBJ2-5, with 9 bases matching TRBD1. V shed 3 bases, J shed 1 base, and the junction held 9 bases outside the gene matches. From germline, CDR1 is DFQATT and CDR2 SNEGSKA (reference sequence). The CDR3 is 16 residues long. The CDR3 bases are TGCAGTGCTAGCCCCTCCCGGACAGGGGTCCAAGAGACCCAGTACTTC. This gives the protein CSASPSRTGVQETQYF.

The chain recombines TRBV10-3 with TRBJ2-7; D ambiguous. Germline CDR1 and CDR2: ENHRY and SYGVKD. With 6 bases removed from V and 1 base from J, the gap between germline ends came to 13 bases. There are 14 residues in the CDR3. The CDR3 DNA follows: TGTGCCATCAGGGGCGAGCTCGCTTCCTACGAGCAGTACTTC. Translating gives CAIRGELASYEQYF.

This clonotype occurred a few times. V gene TRBV20-1 combines with J gene TRBJ1-1; no clear D. Germline V gene data show CDR1 as DFQATT and CDR2 as SNEGSKA (reference sequence). The CDR3 sequence is 12 residues long. Trimming took off 1 base at V and 1 base at J, with 4 bases between the two ends. The CDR3 loop is CSARVKNTEAFF. CDR3 nucleotide sequence: TGCAGTGCTAGAGTTAAGAACACTGAAGCTTTCTTT.

A few counts support this clonotype. This sequence joins TRBV20-1 and TRBJ2-2; D unclear. V dropped 3 bases and J dropped 0 bases, with 8 bases sitting between them. The germline gives CDR1 DFQATT, CDR2 SNEGSKA (reference sequence). The CDR3 is 14 amino acids. The CDR3 coding sequence is TGCAGTGCTAGGTCCCAAACGAACACCGGGGAGCTGTTTTTT. Amino acid sequence: CSARSQTNTGELFF.

This rearrangement joins TRBV25-1 to TRBJ2-1; 10 bases align to TRBD2. Germline V gene data show CDR1 as MGHDK and CDR2 as SYGVNS. V trimming: 7 bases; J trimming: 3 bases; junction bases outside the gene matches: 6. The CDR3 has 15 residues. In DNA form, the CDR3 reads TGTGCCAGCACCCCTAGCGGGAGACGCTACAATGAGCAGTTCTTC. Amino acid sequence: CASTPSGRRYNEQFF. The whole variable domain, remainder taken from reference TRBV25-1 and TRBJ2-1, is EADIYQTPRYLVIGTGKKITLECSQTMGHDKMYWYQQDPGMELHLIHYSYGVNSTEKGDLSSESTVSRIRTEHFPLTLESARPSHTSQYLCASTPSGRRYNEQFFGPGTRLTVL.

The chain has TRBV5-5 and TRBJ1-1; D is perhaps TRBD1 (5 bases). Trimming took off 0 bases at V and 0 bases at J, with 12 bases between the two ends. The CDR3 consists of 16 residues. Germline CDR1 is SGHKS and CDR2 is YYEKEE (reference sequence). The CDR3 reads CASSLEVGTMNTEAFF. The CDR3 nucleotides are TGTGCCAGCAGCTTGGAGGTTGGGACCATGAACACTGAAGCTTTCTTT.

This clonotype was seen more than once but under ten times. This chain links TRBV18 with TRBJ2-5; the D gene is possibly TRBD2 (5 bases). Trimming pared 3 bases from V and 0 bases from J, leaving 17 bases between. The CDR3 length is 17 residues. The germline V gene encodes CDR1 KGHSH and CDR2 LQKENI. This CDR3 is CASSPLWRTSYQETQYF. CDR3 in DNA: TGTGCCAGCTCACCCTTATGGAGGACCTCGTACCAAGAGACCCAGTACTTC.

The sample holds a few counts of this clonotype. This chain connects TRBV3-1 to TRBJ2-7; 13 bases are a match to TRBD2. The CDR3 has 13 residues. Germline V CDR1 and CDR2: LGHDT, YNNKEL (reference sequence). V shed 4 bases and J 9 bases; nucleotides not matched to a gene: 3. The CDR3 reads CASSPTSGGGQYV. The DNA for the CDR3 is TGTGCCAGCAGCCCCACTAGCGGGGGGGGGCAGTACGTC.

This rearrangement joins TRBV12-5 to TRBJ2-3; D unclear. Germline lookup yields CDR1 LGHNT and CDR2 FRNRAP. Trimming took off 7 bases at V and 0 bases at J, with 5 bases between the two ends. The CDR3 contains 12 residues. The CDR3 region is CASAASTDTQYF. CDR3 in DNA: TGTGCTAGTGCAGCGAGCACAGATACGCAGTATTTT.